A single sample is the source of the 22 T cell receptor beta chains below, sequenced in a study of cytomegalovirus exposure and HLA in healthy donors. Both 60 Vbeta primers and 13 Jbeta primers went into the PCR. Clones were read by immunoSEQ multiplex PCR, and TCRdb kept only the in-frame ones, dropping some. The top ten clones hold about 1.2% of a sample with 100,000 to 150,000 clones, over 60% of them seen once. The source material was PBMCs. These receptors originate from a female donor in good health and CMV-seronegative.

This chain links TRBV7-2 with TRBJ2-3, with D possibly TRBD2 on 5 matching bases. This CDR3 comprises 14 residues. V shed 6 bases and J shed 5 bases, with 15 bases lying between them. CDR1 and CDR2 from the germline V gene are SGHTA and FQGNSA. CDR3 nucleotides: TGTGCCAGCAGGTCTACTAGGCAAGGAGATACGCAGTATTTT. Amino acid sequence: CASRSTRQGDTQYF.

The chain employs TRBV28 and TRBJ2-4; 7 bases line up with TRBD1. V dropped 4 bases and J dropped 6; count of bases not matched to a gene: 6. Germline V gives CDR1 MDHEN, CDR2 SYDVKM. The CDR3 is 14 residues long. The CDR3 DNA sequence: TGTGCCAGCAGTTACCTAACAGGGGCAAACATTCAGTACTTC. Its translation is CASSYLTGANIQYF.

The chain links TRBV28 to TRBJ2-3; TRBD2 matches 7 bases. The CDR3 runs to 14 residues. V trimming: 4 bases; J trimming: 4 bases; junction bases outside the gene matches: 5. The germline V gene has CDR1 MDHEN and CDR2 SYDVKM. This chain's CDR3 is CASSWGGSPDTQYF. The CDR3 nucleotides are TGTGCCAGCAGTTGGGGCGGGAGCCCAGATACGCAGTATTTT.

The chain has TRBV6-4 and TRBJ1-1; unclear D gene. CDR3 length: 13 residues. The V end was cut by 5 bases, the J end by 3 bases, with 10 bases between. Germline V gene lookup returns CDR1 MRHNA and CDR2 SNTAGT. The CDR3 nucleotides read TGTGCCAGCAGTAAGAATCGGGACACTGAAGCTTTCTTT. This sequence encodes CASSKNRDTEAFF.

The V gene is TRBV15, the J gene TRBJ2-7, with TRBD1 matching over 11 bases. This CDR3 contains 15 residues. Germline loops: CDR1 LNHNV, CDR2 YYDKDF (reference sequence). V lost 1 base, J lost 5 bases, and 4 bases stayed unmatched. For the CDR3, the DNA is TGTGCCACCAGCAGAGGGGGACAGGGGGTGGACGAGCAGTACTTC. This sequence encodes CATSRGGQGVDEQYF.

This clone has a handful of counts. This chain connects TRBV15 to TRBJ1-2, with a possible D match to TRBD1 (6 bases). In germline, CDR1 is LNHNV, CDR2 YYDKDF (reference sequence). The CDR3 runs 17 residues. Trimming took 0 bases from V and 1 from J, leaving 15 bases between them. CDR3 in DNA: TGTGCCACCAGCAGAGATAGGGTCCAGGGGAGTAACTATGGCTACACCTTC. As protein: CATSRDRVQGSNYGYTF.

V usage is TRBV30 and J usage is TRBJ1-6; D is unresolved. Germline CDR1 reads GTSNPN; CDR2 reads SVGIG (reference sequence). The V and J ends lost 2 bases and 10 bases respectively, with 12 bases between them. The CDR3 is 13 amino acids. The CDR3 here is CAWSIGGLSPLHF. As DNA, the CDR3 is TGTGCCTGGAGTATCGGTGGACTATCACCCCTCCACTTT.

The chain recombines TRBV30 with TRBJ2-1; TRBD2 is a possible D gene (6 bases). Germline V gene sequence: CDR1 GTSNPN, CDR2 SVGIG (reference sequence). The CDR3 has 16 amino acids. V lost 6 bases and J 5 bases, leaving 23 bases between the germline ends. The CDR3 coding sequence is TGTGCCTGTAACCCCTACCGGGACTCAGGCCACAATGAGCAGTTCTTC. This encodes CACNPYRDSGHNEQFF. The full variable domain, in which reference TRBV30 and TRBJ2-1 provide the parts outside the CDR3, is SQTIHQWPATLVQPVGSPLSLECTVEGTSNPNLYWYRQAAGRGLQLLFYSVGIGQISSEVPQNLSASRPQDRQFILSSKKLLLSDSGFYLCACNPYRDSGHNEQFFGPGTRLTVL.

Only one count was recorded for this clone. The chain recombines TRBV7-2 with TRBJ2-3, with TRBD2 as a possible D gene (5 bases). Germline V gene lookup returns CDR1 SGHTA and CDR2 FQGNSA. The CDR3 is made up of 15 amino acids. Trimming left V 6 bases short and J 0 bases short, with 13 bases between. CDR3 bases: TGTGCCAGCAGGGGCTCAGCGGTGAGCACAGATACGCAGTATTTT. Translation gives CASRGSAVSTDTQYF.

CDR3 loop: CASSSGSLAQYF. The CDR3 nucleotides read TGTGCCAGCAGCTCCGGGTCTCTGGCACAGTATTTT. The chain employs TRBV5-6 and TRBJ2-3, with D uncertain. The CDR3 consists of 12 residues. Germline CDR1 reads SGHDT; CDR2 reads YYEEEE. The V and J ends lost 3 bases and 12 bases respectively, with 14 bases between them.

The chain uses TRBV11-2 and TRBJ1-2, with D possibly TRBD1 on 6 matching bases. In germline, CDR1 is SGHAT, CDR2 FQNNGV. The CDR3 runs to 15 residues. Trimming removed 2 bases from V and 2 bases from J, with 12 bases in between. CDR3 region: CASSLIGTQNYGYTF. CDR3 sequence (DNA): TGTGCCAGCAGCTTAATCGGGACACAGAACTATGGCTACACCTTC.

Comments on this clone: Germline and junction disagree at one end, which may indicate a read error. The chain links TRBV2 to TRBJ2-4; TRBD1 matches at 10 bases. Germline CDR1 SNHLY, CDR2 FYNNEI. CDR3 length equals 16 residues. The DNA for the CDR3 is TGTGCCAGCAGAGAGAGGACAGGGGGGAAGGAAAACAGTCAGTACTTC. As protein: CASRERTGGKENSQYF.

This clone was counted only a few times. The CDR3 region is CASSDVWGGGYTEAFF. As DNA, the CDR3 is TGTGCCAGCAGTGACGTGTGGGGAGGGGGTTACACTGAAGCTTTCTTT. V and J are TRBV2 and TRBJ1-1, with a tentative D call TRBD1 (6 bases). The CDR3 is 16 residues long. V lost 3 bases and J lost 3, with 17 bases in between. The germline V gene has CDR1 SNHLY and CDR2 FYNNEI.

The V gene is TRBV21-1, the J gene TRBJ2-7; TRBD1 was called by the table and not checked on the DNA. TRBV21-1 is noted as a pseudogene. The CDR3 runs to 16 residues. This CDR3 reads CASSKSLGTGGYEQYF. In DNA form, the CDR3 reads TGTGCCAGCAGCAAAAGCCTCGGGACAGGGGGCTACGAGCAGTACTTC.

V and J are TRBV5-1 and TRBJ2-5; 11 bases map to TRBD1. V lost 0 bases to trimming and J lost 2 bases; unmatched junction nucleotides: 12. The CDR3 loop spans 19 amino acids. The germline CDR1 and CDR2 sequences are SGHRS and YFSETQ. The CDR3 spells CASSLAGTGGFGKQETQYF. The CDR3, as DNA: TGCGCCAGCAGCTTGGCCGGGACAGGGGGTTTTGGAAAACAAGAGACCCAGTACTTC.

The rearrangement links TRBV7-9 to TRBJ1-1, with D unclear. The CDR3 runs to 10 residues. Trimming stripped 10 bases from V and 1 base from J, with 4 bases between. Germline lookup yields CDR1 SEHNR and CDR2 FQNEAQ (reference sequence). CDR3 coding DNA: TGTGCCACCTCGAACACTGAAGCTTTCTTT. Amino acids: CATSNTEAFF. Using reference TRBV7-9 and TRBJ1-1 for the parts outside the CDR3, the full variable domain is DTGVSQNPRHKITKRGQNVTFRCDPISEHNRLYWYRQTLGQGPEFLTYFQNEAQLEKSRLLSDRFSAERPKGSFSTLEIQRTEQGDSAMYLCATSNTEAFFGQGTRLTVV.

This chain uses TRBV9 with TRBJ1-6; 7 bases are a match to TRBD1. Germline lookup yields CDR1 SGDLS and CDR2 YYNGEE. V was clipped by 4 bases and J by 8 bases; unmatched bases: 12. The CDR3 is 16 residues long. This chain's CDR3 is CASSTRLQGSDSPLHF. CDR3 DNA sequence: TGTGCCAGCAGCACCCGTCTACAGGGGTCGGATTCACCCCTCCACTTT.

The chain joins TRBV19 to TRBJ2-1; 8 bases are shared with TRBD2. The ends lost 5 bases at V and 7 bases at J; junction bases unmatched: 10. The germline gives CDR1 LNHDA, CDR2 SQIVND (reference sequence). The CDR3 covers 15 residues. The chain's CDR3 is CASSSLAATGNEQFF. For the CDR3, the DNA is TGTGCCAGTAGTTCACTAGCGGCAACAGGAAATGAGCAGTTCTTC.

This clone was picked up a small number of times. This chain uses TRBV6-6 with TRBJ2-7; 10 bases are a match to TRBD2. CDR3 length: 13 amino acids. The V gene end was trimmed by 6 bases and the J gene end by 5 bases; junction bases not matched to a gene: 4. CDR1 MNHNY and CDR2 SVGAGI come from the germline V gene (reference sequence). This CDR3 is CASSSGTSDEQYF. The DNA of the CDR3 is TGTGCCAGCAGCTCCGGGACTAGCGACGAGCAGTACTTC.

This chain links TRBV6-5 with TRBJ2-3; D might be TRBD2 (6 bases). V dropped 6 bases and J dropped 0 bases, with 13 bases sitting between them. Germline loops: CDR1 MNHEY, CDR2 SVGAGI. CDR3 length: 15 amino acids. The CDR3 sequence is CASRPVGTSTDTQYF. The CDR3 DNA reads as TGTGCCAGCAGGCCAGTGGGGACTAGCACAGATACGCAGTATTTT.

The chain has TRBV29-1 and TRBJ2-1; possible D gene TRBD2, 7 bases. Trimming shortened V by 8 bases and J by 6 bases, and 20 bases separated the two germline ends. The CDR3 spans 14 residues. The V gene's germline CDR1 is SQVTM and CDR2 ANQGSEA. The CDR3 sequence is CSTPGGGPSNEQFF. CDR3 nucleotide sequence: TGCAGCACCCCTGGGGGGGGGCCTTCCAATGAGCAGTTCTTC.

This chain joins TRBV28 and TRBJ2-5; D might be TRBD2 (7 bases). This CDR3 comprises 14 residues. Trimming took off 3 bases at V and 5 bases at J, with 13 bases between the two ends. Germline lookup yields CDR1 MDHEN and CDR2 SYDVKM. CDR3 in DNA: TGTGCCAGCAGTTTGGGGGGGCGCGGGGAGACCCAGTACTTC. It codes for CASSLGGRGETQYF.